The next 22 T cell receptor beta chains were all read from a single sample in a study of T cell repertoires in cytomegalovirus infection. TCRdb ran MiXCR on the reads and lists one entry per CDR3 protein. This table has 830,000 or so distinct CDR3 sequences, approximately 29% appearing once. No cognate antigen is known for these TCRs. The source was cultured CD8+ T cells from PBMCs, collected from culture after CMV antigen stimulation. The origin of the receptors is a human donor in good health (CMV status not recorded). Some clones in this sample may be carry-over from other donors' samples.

DNA for the CDR3: TGCAGCGTGAATAGCGGGGATTCCTACAATGAGCAGTTCTTC. As protein: CSVNSGDSYNEQFF. This rearrangement joins TRBV29-1 to TRBJ2-1, with 8 bases fitting TRBD2. Germline CDR1 SQVTM, CDR2 ANQGSEA. The CDR3 covers 14 residues. The ends lost 6 bases at V and 1 base at J; junction bases unmatched: 5.

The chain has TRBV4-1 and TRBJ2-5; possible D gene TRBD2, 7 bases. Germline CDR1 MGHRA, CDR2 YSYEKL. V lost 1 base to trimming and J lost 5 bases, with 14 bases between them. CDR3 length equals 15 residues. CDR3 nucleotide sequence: TGCGCCAGCAGCCAAGGTGTCGGGGGGCCGGAGACCCAGTACTTC. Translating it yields CASSQGVGGPETQYF.

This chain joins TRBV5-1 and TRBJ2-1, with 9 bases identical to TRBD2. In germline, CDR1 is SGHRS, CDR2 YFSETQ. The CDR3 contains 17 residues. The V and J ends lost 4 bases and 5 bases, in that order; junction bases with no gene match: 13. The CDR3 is CASSPPLAGLRDNEQFF. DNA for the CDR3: TGCGCCAGCAGCCCGCCCCTAGCGGGGCTGCGGGACAATGAGCAGTTCTTC.

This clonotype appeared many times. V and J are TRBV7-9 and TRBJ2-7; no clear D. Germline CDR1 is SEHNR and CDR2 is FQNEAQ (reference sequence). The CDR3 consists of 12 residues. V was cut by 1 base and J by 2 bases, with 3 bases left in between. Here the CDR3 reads CASSLGAYEQYV. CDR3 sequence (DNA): TGTGCCAGCAGCTTAGGGGCCTACGAGCAGTACGTC.

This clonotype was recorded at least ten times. The CDR3 protein is CASSPDRRSRSYEQYV. The CDR3 region has the DNA TGTGCCAGCAGCCCCGACAGGCGCTCTAGATCCTACGAGCAGTACGTC. This chain connects TRBV7-8 to TRBJ2-7; possible D gene TRBD1, 6 bases. Germline lookup yields CDR1 SGHVS and CDR2 FQNEAQ. V shed 5 bases and J shed 1 base, with 18 bases lying between them. This CDR3 region has 16 residues.

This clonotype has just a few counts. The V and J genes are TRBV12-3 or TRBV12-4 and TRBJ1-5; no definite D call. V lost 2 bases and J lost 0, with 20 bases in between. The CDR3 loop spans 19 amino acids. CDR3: CASSLSTWQVTTSNQPQHF. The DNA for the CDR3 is TGTGCCAGCAGTTTATCTACGTGGCAGGTGACAACTAGCAATCAGCCCCAGCATTTT.

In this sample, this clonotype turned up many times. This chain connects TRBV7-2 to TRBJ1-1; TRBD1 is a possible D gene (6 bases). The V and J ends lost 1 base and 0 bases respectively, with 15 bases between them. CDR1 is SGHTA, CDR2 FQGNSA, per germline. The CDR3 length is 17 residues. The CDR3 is CASSLERWTVMNTEAFF. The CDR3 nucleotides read TGTGCCAGCAGCTTAGAGCGATGGACAGTGATGAACACTGAAGCTTTCTTT. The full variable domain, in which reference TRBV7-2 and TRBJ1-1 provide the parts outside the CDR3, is GAGVSQSPSNKVTEKGKDVELRCDPISGHTALYWYRQSLGQGLEFLIYFQGNSAPDKSGLPSDRFSAERTGGSVSTLTIQRTQQEDSAVYLCASSLERWTVMNTEAFFGQGTRLTVV.

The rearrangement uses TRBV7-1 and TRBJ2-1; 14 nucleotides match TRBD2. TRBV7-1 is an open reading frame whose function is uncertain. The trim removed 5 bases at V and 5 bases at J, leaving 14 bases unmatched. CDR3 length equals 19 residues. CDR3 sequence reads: CASSLPYRLAGGPDNEQFF. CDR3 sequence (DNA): TGTGCCAGCAGCCTTCCTTACCGACTAGCGGGGGGGCCGGACAATGAGCAGTTCTTC.

CDR3 in amino acids: CAAGETDTQYF. CDR3 in DNA: TGTGCGGCGGGAGAAACAGATACGCAGTATTTT. V usage is TRBV19 and J usage is TRBJ2-3, with 7 bases lining up with TRBD2. The germline CDR1 and CDR2 sequences are LNHDA and SQIVND (reference sequence). This CDR3 has 11 amino acids.

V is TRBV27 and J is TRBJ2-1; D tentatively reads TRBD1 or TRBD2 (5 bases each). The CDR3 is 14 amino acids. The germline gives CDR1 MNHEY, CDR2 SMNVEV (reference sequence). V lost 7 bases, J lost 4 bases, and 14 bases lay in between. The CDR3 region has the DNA TGTGCCAGCACCACCGGGACCGCGTACAATGAGCAGTTCTTC. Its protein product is CASTTGTAYNEQFF.

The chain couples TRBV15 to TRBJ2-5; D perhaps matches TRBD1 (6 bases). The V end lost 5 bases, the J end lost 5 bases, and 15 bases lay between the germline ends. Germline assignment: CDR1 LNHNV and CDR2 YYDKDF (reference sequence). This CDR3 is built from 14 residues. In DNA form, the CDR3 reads TGTGCCACCAGCGAACACAGGGTGGAGGAGACCCAGTACTTC. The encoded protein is CATSEHRVEETQYF.

The CDR3 coding sequence is TGTGCCAGCAGCTTTTATGACCTCAATGAGCAGTTCTTC. It codes for CASSFYDLNEQFF. This sequence joins TRBV11-1 and TRBJ2-1, with D unresolved. V lost 3 bases to trimming and J lost 6 bases, with 9 bases between them. CDR1 is SGHAT, CDR2 FQDESV, per germline (reference sequence). The CDR3 extends over 13 amino acids.

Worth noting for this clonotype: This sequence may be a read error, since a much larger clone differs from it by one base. The CDR3, as DNA: TGTGCCAGCAGCCCCGGACAGGCCACCGGGGAGCTGTTTTTT. It yields the protein CASSPGQATGELFF. The rearrangement joins TRBV5-4 to TRBJ2-2, with TRBD1 identical over 7 bases. CDR3 length equals 14 residues. The V gene's germline CDR1 is SGHNT and CDR2 YYREEE (reference sequence). Unmatched junction bases numbered 4, after V lost 4 bases and J lost 4 bases.

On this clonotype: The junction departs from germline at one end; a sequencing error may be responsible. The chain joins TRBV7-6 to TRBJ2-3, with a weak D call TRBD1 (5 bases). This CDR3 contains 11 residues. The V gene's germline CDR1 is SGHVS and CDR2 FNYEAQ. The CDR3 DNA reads TGTGTCAGCAGGGGCACAGATACGCAGTATTTT. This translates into CVSRGTDTQYF. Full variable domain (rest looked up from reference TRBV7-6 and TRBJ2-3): GAGVSQSPRYKVTKRGQDVALRCDPISGHVSLYWYRQALGQGPEFLTYFNYEAQQDKSGLPNDRFSAERPEGSISTLTIQRTEQRDSAMYRCVSRGTDTQYFGPGTRLTVL.

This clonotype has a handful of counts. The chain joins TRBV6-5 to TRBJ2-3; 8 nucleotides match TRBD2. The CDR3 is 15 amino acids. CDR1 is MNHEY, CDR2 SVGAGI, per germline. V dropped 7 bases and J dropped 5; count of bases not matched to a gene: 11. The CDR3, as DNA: TGTGCCAGCACCTCAACGGGGGGGGCAGGAGATACGCAGTATTTT. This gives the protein CASTSTGGAGDTQYF.

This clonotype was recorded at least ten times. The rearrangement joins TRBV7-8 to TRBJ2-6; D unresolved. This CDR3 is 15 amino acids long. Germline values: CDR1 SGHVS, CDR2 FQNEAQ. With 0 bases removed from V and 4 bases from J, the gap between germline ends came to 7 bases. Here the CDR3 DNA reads TGTGCCAGCAGCTTAGCAGGGCCCGGGGCCAACGTCCTGACTTTC. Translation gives CASSLAGPGANVLTF.

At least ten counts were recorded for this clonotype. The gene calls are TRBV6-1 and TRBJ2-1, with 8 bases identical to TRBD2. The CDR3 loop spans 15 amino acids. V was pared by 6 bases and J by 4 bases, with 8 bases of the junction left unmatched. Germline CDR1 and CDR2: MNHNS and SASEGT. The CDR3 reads CASSPGGAGYNEQFF. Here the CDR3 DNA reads TGTGCCAGCAGCCCCGGGGGGGCCGGTTACAATGAGCAGTTCTTC.

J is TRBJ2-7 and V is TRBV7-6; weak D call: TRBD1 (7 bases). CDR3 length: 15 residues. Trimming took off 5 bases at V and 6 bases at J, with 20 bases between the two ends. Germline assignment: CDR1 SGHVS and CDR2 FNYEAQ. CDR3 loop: CASSRGGGGTCEQYV. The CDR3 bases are TGTGCCAGCAGCCGAGGAGGGGGCGGAACCTGCGAGCAGTACGTC.

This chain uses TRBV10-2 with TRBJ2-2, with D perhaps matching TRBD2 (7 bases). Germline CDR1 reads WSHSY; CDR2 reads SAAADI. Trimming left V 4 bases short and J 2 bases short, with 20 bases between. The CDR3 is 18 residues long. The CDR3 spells CASSGPLSGGLNTGELFF. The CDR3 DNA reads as TGCGCCAGCAGTGGGCCCCTATCGGGGGGCTTAAACACCGGGGAGCTGTTTTTT.

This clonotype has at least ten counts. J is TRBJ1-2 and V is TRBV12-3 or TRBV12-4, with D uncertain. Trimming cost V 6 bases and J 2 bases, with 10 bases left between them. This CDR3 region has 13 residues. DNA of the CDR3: TGTGCCAGCAGCTATACTTCAAACTATGGCTACACCTTC. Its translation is CASSYTSNYGYTF.

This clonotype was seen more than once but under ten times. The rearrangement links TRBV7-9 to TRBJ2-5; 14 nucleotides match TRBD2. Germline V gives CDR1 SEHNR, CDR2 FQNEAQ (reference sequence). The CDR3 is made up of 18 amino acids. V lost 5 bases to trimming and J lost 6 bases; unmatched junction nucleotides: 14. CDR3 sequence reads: CASSTPGLAGAWGKTQYF. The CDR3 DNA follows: TGTGCCAGCAGCACGCCGGGACTAGCGGGGGCCTGGGGAAAGACCCAGTACTTC.

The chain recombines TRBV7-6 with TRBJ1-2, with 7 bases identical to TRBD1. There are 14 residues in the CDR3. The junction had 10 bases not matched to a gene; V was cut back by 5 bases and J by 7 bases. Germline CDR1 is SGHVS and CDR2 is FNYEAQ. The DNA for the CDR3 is TGTGCCAGCAGCATACAGGGGTCCCTAGGTGGCTACACCTTC. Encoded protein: CASSIQGSLGGYTF.